Following are 31 T cell receptor beta chains from one sample sequenced in a study of blood T cell repertoires in COVID-19. Some clones are missing from TCRdb's copy, which holds only in-frame ones; the method was immunoSEQ multiplex PCR. Of around 250,000 clones detected, approximately 85% appear once; the ten largest clones hold roughly 2%. Sequenced sample: PBMCs or T cells enriched from blood (not recorded which). The source is a woman aged 45-65 years who had recovered from COVID-19.

This clone has just one count. The V gene is TRBV11-3, the J gene TRBJ2-7; the D is unclear. The CDR3 is made up of 12 amino acids. Germline V gene data show CDR1 as SGHNT and CDR2 as YENEEA. The germline V and J ends were trimmed by 0 bases and 6 bases, with 6 bases remaining between them. The CDR3 loop reads CASSLDLSEQYF. The CDR3 DNA reads as TGTGCCAGCAGCTTAGATCTAAGCGAGCAGTACTTC.

With regard to this clone: Other DNA sequences in the sample encode the same CDR3. The genes are TRBV5-1 and TRBJ1-5, with TRBD1 as a possible D gene (5 bases). Per the germline V gene, CDR1 is SGHRS and CDR2 is YFSETQ. V lost 0 bases, J lost 2 bases, and 9 bases lay in between. The CDR3 totals 15 residues. This chain's CDR3 is CASSLVAGGNQPQHF. The CDR3 nucleotides are TGCGCCAGCAGCTTGGTTGCGGGGGGCAATCAGCCCCAGCATTTT.

The chain is built from TRBV2 and TRBJ2-3; D unresolved. Per the germline V gene, CDR1 is SNHLY and CDR2 is FYNNEI. The germline V and J ends were trimmed by 4 bases and 3 bases, with 11 bases remaining between them. This CDR3 is 14 amino acids long. DNA of the CDR3: TGTGCCAGCAGTGGATTATTCAGTACAGATACGCAGTATTTT. It yields the protein CASSGLFSTDTQYF.

The chain carries TRBV5-4 and TRBJ1-6; unclear D gene. This CDR3 comprises 13 residues. Trimming removed 4 bases at V and 7 bases at J, with 9 bases between. Germline V gene sequence: CDR1 SGHNT, CDR2 YYREEE (reference sequence). The CDR3 loop is CASSPRLNSPLHF. The DNA for the CDR3 is TGTGCCAGCAGCCCGAGGTTGAATTCACCCCTCCACTTT.

This clone is a singleton in its sample. This chain uses TRBV7-2 with TRBJ2-1, with D tentatively TRBD1 (5 bases). Germline values: CDR1 SGHTA, CDR2 FQGNSA. Between the trimmed V and J ends, which lost 5 bases and 12 bases, there was a span of 17 bases. This CDR3 contains 13 residues. CDR3: CASSADTLSGQFF. In nucleotides, the CDR3 is TGTGCCAGCAGCGCGGACACGCTAAGTGGGCAGTTCTTC.

V is TRBV28 and J is TRBJ1-1, with TRBD1 as a possible D gene (5 bases). This CDR3 spans 13 amino acids. Germline CDR1 MDHEN, CDR2 SYDVKM. The V end was cut by 7 bases, the J end by 1 base, with 10 bases between. The CDR3: CASIRQQNTEAFF. The CDR3 DNA reads as TGTGCCAGCATCCGACAGCAGAACACTGAAGCTTTCTTT.

This chain uses TRBV11-2 with TRBJ2-5; no clear D gene. This CDR3 comprises 15 residues. V was clipped by 1 base and J by 5 bases, with 14 bases between them. CDR1 SGHAT and CDR2 FQNNGV come from the germline V gene. The CDR3 DNA is TGTGCCAGCAGCTTAGTTCCCCTCATTGGCGAGACCCAGTACTTC. Translated, it gives CASSLVPLIGETQYF.

This clone occurred once. The chain employs TRBV3-1 (or the pseudogene TRBV3-2) and TRBJ2-1, with D perhaps matching TRBD2 (6 bases). Trimming removed 0 bases at V and 6 bases at J, with 9 bases between. The length of the CDR3 is 14 residues. Germline-derived CDR1 and CDR2 are LGHDT and YNNKEL (reference sequence). In nucleotides, the CDR3 is TGTGCCAGCAGCCAAGAGGAGGGTCGCAATGAGCAGTTCTTC. It is translated as CASSQEEGRNEQFF.

The V gene is TRBV2, the J gene TRBJ1-2; D is possibly TRBD1 (6 bases). This CDR3 comprises 15 residues. Trimming stripped 5 bases from V and 6 bases from J, with 19 bases between. CDR1 is SNHLY and CDR2 is FYNNEI in the germline V gene. For the CDR3, the DNA is TGTGCCAGCAGTCGGACAGTCTTCCAGGTGGATGGCTACACCTTC. Translated, it gives CASSRTVFQVDGYTF.

The chain carries TRBV7-2 and TRBJ2-3; D unresolved. The CDR3 sequence is 13 residues long. Deletions cut 5 bases from V and 1 base from J, with 7 bases between. Germline CDR1 reads SGHTA; CDR2 reads FQGNSA. In DNA, the CDR3 is TGTGCCAGCAGCCCCCCCGGCACAGATACGCAGTATTTT. Its protein is CASSPPGTDTQYF.

This chain joins TRBV27 and TRBJ2-7, with TRBD1 matching 8 bases. The CDR3 totals 13 residues. Germline V CDR1 and CDR2: MNHEY, SMNVEV (reference sequence). The trim removed 5 bases at V and 4 bases at J, leaving 4 bases unmatched. CDR3 loop: CASSPTGGYEQYF. Here the CDR3 DNA reads TGTGCCAGCAGTCCAACAGGGGGTTACGAGCAGTACTTC.

This chain links TRBV7-8 with TRBJ1-2; D might be TRBD1 (5 bases). This CDR3 is 14 amino acids long. Germline CDR1 and CDR2: SGHVS and FQNEAQ. Trimming removed 5 bases from V and 7 bases from J, with 17 bases in between. CDR3 sequence: CASSLGSGVSGYTF. DNA of the CDR3: TGTGCCAGCAGCCTCGGGTCGGGGGTTAGTGGCTACACCTTC.

This clone appeared a few times. This chain uses TRBV9 with TRBJ2-3; TRBD2 aligns across 11 bases. Trimming cost V 6 bases and J 5 bases; bases outside gene matches: 5. CDR1 and CDR2 (germline): SGDLS, YYNGEE. The CDR3 covers 14 residues. Here the CDR3 reads CASTISGREDTQYF. The CDR3 nucleotides are TGTGCCAGCACCATTAGCGGGAGGGAAGATACGCAGTATTTT.

The V gene is TRBV19, the J gene TRBJ1-1; D perhaps matches TRBD1 (6 bases). Per germline, CDR1 LNHDA and CDR2 SQIVND (reference sequence). Trimming shortened V by 3 bases and J by 1 base, and 12 bases separated the two germline ends. The CDR3 loop spans 15 amino acids. The CDR3 nucleotides read TGTGCCAGTAGTATCGCAGGGGCCCGGAACACTGAAGCTTTCTTT. This gives the protein CASSIAGARNTEAFF.

This chain joins TRBV5-1 and TRBJ1-4; 8 positions agree with TRBD1. The CDR3 consists of 17 residues. The germline gives CDR1 SGHRS, CDR2 YFSETQ. With V trimmed by 4 bases and J by 0 bases, 8 bases remained unmatched. The CDR3: CASSAEQGVATNEKLFF. CDR3 coding DNA: TGCGCCAGCAGCGCGGAACAGGGGGTGGCAACTAATGAAAAACTGTTTTTT. Drawing the rest from reference TRBV5-1 and TRBJ1-4, the complete variable domain is KAGVTQTPRYLIKTRGQQVTLSCSPISGHRSVSWYQQTPGQGLQFLFEYFSETQRNKGNFPGRFSGRQFSNSRSEMNVSTLELGDSALYLCASSAEQGVATNEKLFFGSGTQLSVL.

The V gene is TRBV7-6, the J gene TRBJ2-1; D is unresolved. Germline CDR1 SGHVS, CDR2 FNYEAQ. There are 13 residues in the CDR3. Trimming left V 2 bases short and J 8 bases short, with 10 bases between. The CDR3 region has the DNA TGTGCCAGCAGCTTAAATGGCATCCATGAGCAGTTCTTC. This encodes CASSLNGIHEQFF.

V usage is TRBV18 and J usage is TRBJ1-6, with 9 bases aligning to TRBD1. The CDR3 has 17 amino acids. Trimming cost V 4 bases and J 4 bases; bases outside gene matches: 8. The germline V gene has CDR1 KGHSH and CDR2 LQKENI. CDR3 region: CASSLAAGTGYNSPLHF. The CDR3 DNA reads TGTGCCAGCTCACTCGCTGCCGGGACAGGGTATAATTCACCCCTCCACTTT.

The rearrangement links TRBV19 to TRBJ1-4; 7 positions agree with TRBD1. Germline V gene lookup returns CDR1 LNHDA and CDR2 SQIVND (reference sequence). The CDR3 has 15 amino acids. Losses at the gene ends were 4 bases for V and 8 bases for J; bases not matched to a gene: 10. Written as DNA, the CDR3 is TGTGCCAGTAGTAAAGGGGCAGGGGGTTACGAAAAACTGTTTTTT. Residues: CASSKGAGGYEKLFF.

The chain is built from TRBV19 and TRBJ2-3, with 10 nucleotides matching TRBD1. V lost 7 bases, J lost 1 base, and 8 bases stayed unmatched. Germline-derived CDR1 and CDR2 are LNHDA and SQIVND (reference sequence). There are 16 residues in the CDR3. The CDR3 reads CASNTAGTGGTDTQYF. The CDR3 DNA reads TGTGCCAGTAATACGGCTGGGACAGGGGGCACAGATACGCAGTATTTT.

The chain carries TRBV28 and TRBJ2-6; no firm D call. The CDR3 extends over 15 amino acids. V was cut by 6 bases and J by 0 bases, with 9 bases left in between. The V gene's germline CDR1 is MDHEN and CDR2 SYDVKM. CDR3 bases: TGTGCCAGCAGCCGCCGGAGCTCTGGGGCCAACGTCCTGACTTTC. This translates into CASSRRSSGANVLTF. Drawing the rest from reference TRBV28 and TRBJ2-6, the complete variable domain is DVKVTQSSRYLVKRTGEKVFLECVQDMDHENMFWYRQDPGLGLRLIYFSYDVKMKEKGDIPEGYSVSREKKERFSLILESASTNQTSMYLCASSRRSSGANVLTFGAGSRLTVL.

The chain joins TRBV24-1 to TRBJ1-2, with 10 bases that match TRBD1. This CDR3 region has 16 residues. CDR1 is KGHDR, CDR2 SFDVKD, per germline. The trim removed 3 bases at V and 7 bases at J, leaving 10 bases unmatched. The CDR3 bases are TGTGCCACCAGTGATCATCTGACAGGGGGCGCTTCTGGCTACACCTTC. Translation gives CATSDHLTGGASGYTF.

The chain is built from TRBV3-1 (or the pseudogene TRBV3-2) and TRBJ2-7, with 8 bases fitting TRBD2. Trimming cost V 1 base and J 3 bases; bases outside gene matches: 2. The length of the CDR3 is 14 residues. Germline V gives CDR1 LGHDT, CDR2 YNNKEL (reference sequence). The CDR3 reads CASSQGGGIYEQYF. CDR3 bases: TGTGCCAGCAGCCAAGGCGGGGGGATCTACGAGCAGTACTTC.

The chain links TRBV4-3 to TRBJ1-2; D possibly corresponds to TRBD1 (5 bases). With 1 base removed from V and 3 bases from J, the gap between germline ends came to 9 bases. Germline V gene lookup returns CDR1 LGHNA and CDR2 YSLEER. The CDR3 loop spans 14 amino acids. CDR3 protein: CASSQVGGDYGYTF. The CDR3 coding sequence is TGCGCCAGCAGCCAAGTGGGGGGGGACTATGGCTACACCTTC.

This chain connects TRBV5-6 to TRBJ1-5; 10 bases line up with TRBD1. The CDR3 is made up of 14 amino acids. V lost 4 bases and J lost 5; bases outside the gene matches: 3. Germline lookup yields CDR1 SGHDT and CDR2 YYEEEE. Written as DNA, the CDR3 is TGTGCCAGCAGCGACGGGACAGGGGATCAGCCCCAGCATTTT. Translation gives CASSDGTGDQPQHF.

This chain connects TRBV9 to TRBJ1-2; unclear D gene. The V gene lost 5 bases and the J gene lost 6 bases, with 26 bases spanning the gap. Germline V gene data show CDR1 as SGDLS and CDR2 as YYNGEE. The CDR3 runs to 17 residues. In DNA form, the CDR3 reads TGTGCCAGCAGACCCAGCGGCGGATCAAGGAGTCCCGATGGCTACACCTTC. Protein: CASRPSGGSRSPDGYTF.

The CDR3 loop is CASSQDVATSGSHEQYF. For the CDR3, the DNA is TGTGCCAGCAGCCAAGATGTCGCCACTAGCGGGAGTCACGAGCAGTACTTC. The V call is TRBV3-1 (or the pseudogene TRBV3-2), the J call TRBJ2-7, with 11 bases that match TRBD2. Germline V gene sequence: CDR1 LGHDT, CDR2 YNNKEL (reference sequence). V lost 0 bases and J lost 5; bases outside the gene matches: 9. The CDR3 is 17 amino acids.

The J gene is TRBJ1-3, the V gene TRBV9, with D possibly matching TRBD1 (6 bases). With 0 bases removed from V and 4 bases from J, the gap between germline ends came to 11 bases. CDR1 is SGDLS and CDR2 is YYNGEE in the germline V gene. The CDR3 is 15 amino acids. This CDR3 reads CASSVDTGRGNTIYF. The DNA for the CDR3 is TGTGCCAGCAGCGTAGACACAGGGCGCGGAAACACCATATATTTT. The whole variable domain, remainder taken from reference TRBV9 and TRBJ1-3, is DSGVTQTPKHLITATGQRVTLRCSPRSGDLSVYWYQQSLDQGLQFLIQYYNGEERAKGNILERFSAQQFPDLHSELNLSSLELGDSALYFCASSVDTGRGNTIYFGEGSWLTVV.

The chain combines TRBV30 with TRBJ1-1; 11 bases map to TRBD1. Germline trimming cut 7 bases from V and 8 bases from J; bases unmatched to any gene: 12. Germline loops: CDR1 GTSNPN, CDR2 SVGIG (reference sequence). This CDR3 comprises 14 residues. The CDR3 sequence is CAFTGTGGLREAFF. The CDR3, as DNA: TGTGCCTTTACCGGGACAGGGGGACTTCGGGAAGCTTTCTTT.

The chain recombines TRBV6-2 or TRBV6-3 with TRBJ2-7; D remains ambiguous. The length of the CDR3 is 11 residues. V was pared by 4 bases and J by 5 bases, with 6 bases between. CDR1 is MNHEY and CDR2 is SVGEGT in the germline V gene. The CDR3 reads CASSWLHEQYF. The CDR3, as DNA: TGTGCCAGCAGTTGGCTCCACGAGCAGTACTTC.

The chain links TRBV11-2 to TRBJ1-2; 7 nucleotides match TRBD1. This CDR3 is 15 amino acids long. Germline V CDR1 and CDR2: SGHAT, FQNNGV. The junction had 14 bases not matched to a gene; V was cut back by 5 bases and J by 8 bases. CDR3 sequence: CASSPTADRVRGYTF. CDR3 nucleotide sequence: TGTGCCAGCAGCCCTACCGCTGACAGGGTGAGAGGCTACACCTTC.

This clone was detected once. The chain couples TRBV7-2 to TRBJ2-3; 8 bases map to TRBD1. CDR3 length: 15 amino acids. The ends lost 5 bases at V and 2 bases at J; junction bases unmatched: 6. Germline V gene lookup returns CDR1 SGHTA and CDR2 FQGNSA. DNA of the CDR3: TGTGCCAGCAGCCATCGGACAGGGACCACAGATACGCAGTATTTT. It specifies CASSHRTGTTDTQYF.